This T cell receptor (beta chain) was captured by sequencing in a study of cytomegalovirus exposure and HLA in healthy donors. General study points: Several of the most significant clusters appeared linked to common viral pathogens, based on a later analysis.

A note on this clone: The antigen remains unidentified.

The CDR3 loop spans 13 amino acids. Per the germline V gene, CDR1 is WSHSY and CDR2 is SAAADI. Trimming removed 0 bases from V and 7 bases from J, with 10 bases in between. Primers for the PCR totalled 60 Vbeta and 13 Jbeta. The protocol was immunoSEQ multiplex PCR, while the TCRdb copy is restricted to in-frame clones and leaves out a portion. The table lists 100,000 or so clones, less than 85% of them singletons, with 8.2% in the top ten. The receptor was derived from a man aged 40-50 years in good health and CMV-seropositive. The sample consisted of PBMCs. This chain uses TRBV10-2 with TRBJ2-7, with D perhaps matching TRBD2 (6 bases). The CDR3 sequence: CASSESEGREQYF. The DNA for the CDR3 is TGCGCCAGCAGTGAGTCGGAAGGGAGGGAGCAGTACTTC.